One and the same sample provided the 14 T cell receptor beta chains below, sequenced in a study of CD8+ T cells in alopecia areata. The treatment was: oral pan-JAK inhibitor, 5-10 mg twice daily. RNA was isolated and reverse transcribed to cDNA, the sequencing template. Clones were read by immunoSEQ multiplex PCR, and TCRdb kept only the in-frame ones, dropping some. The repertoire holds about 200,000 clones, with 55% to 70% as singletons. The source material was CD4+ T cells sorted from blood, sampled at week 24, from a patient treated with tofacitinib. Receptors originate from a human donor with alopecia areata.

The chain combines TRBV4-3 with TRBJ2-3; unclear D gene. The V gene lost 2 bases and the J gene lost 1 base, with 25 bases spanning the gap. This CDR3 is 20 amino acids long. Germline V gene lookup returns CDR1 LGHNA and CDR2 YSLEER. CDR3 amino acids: CASSQRIVRGLVSGTDTQYF. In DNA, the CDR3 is TGCGCCAGCAGCCAACGGATAGTCCGAGGTCTAGTGTCGGGCACAGATACGCAGTATTTT.

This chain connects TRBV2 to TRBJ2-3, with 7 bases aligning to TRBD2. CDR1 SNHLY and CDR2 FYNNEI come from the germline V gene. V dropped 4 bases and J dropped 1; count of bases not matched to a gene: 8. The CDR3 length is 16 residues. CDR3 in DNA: TGTGCCAGCAGTGCTCGGCCTAGCGGTCGCACAGATACGCAGTATTTT. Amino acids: CASSARPSGRTDTQYF.

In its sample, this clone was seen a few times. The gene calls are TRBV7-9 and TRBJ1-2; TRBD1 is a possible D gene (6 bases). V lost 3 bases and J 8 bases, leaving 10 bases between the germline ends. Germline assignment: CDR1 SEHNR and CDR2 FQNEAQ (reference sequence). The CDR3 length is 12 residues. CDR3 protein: CASSFTGYGYTF. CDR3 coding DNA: TGTGCCAGCAGCTTCACAGGGTACGGCTACACCTTC.

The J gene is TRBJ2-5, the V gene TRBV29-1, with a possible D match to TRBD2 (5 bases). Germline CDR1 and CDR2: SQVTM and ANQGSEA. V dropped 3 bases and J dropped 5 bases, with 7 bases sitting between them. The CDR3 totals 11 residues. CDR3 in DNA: TGCAGCGTTGACCCGGGGGAGACCCAGTACTTC. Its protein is CSVDPGETQYF. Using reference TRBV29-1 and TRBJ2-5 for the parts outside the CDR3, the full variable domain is SAVISQKPSRDICQRGTSLTIQCQVDSQVTMMFWYRQQPGQSLTLIATANQGSEATYESGFVIDKFPISRPNLTFSTLTVSNMSPEDSSIYLCSVDPGETQYFGPGTRLLVL.

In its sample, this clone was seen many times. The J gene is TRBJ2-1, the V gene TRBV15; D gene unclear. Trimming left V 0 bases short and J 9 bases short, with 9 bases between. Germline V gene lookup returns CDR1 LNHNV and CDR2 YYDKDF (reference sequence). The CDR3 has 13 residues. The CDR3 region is CATSREYPSEQFF. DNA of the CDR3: TGTGCCACCAGCAGAGAATATCCGAGTGAGCAGTTCTTC. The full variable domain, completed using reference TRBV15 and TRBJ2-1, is DAMVIQNPRYQVTQFGKPVTLSCSQTLNHNVMYWYQQKSSQAPKLLFHYYDKDFNNEADTPDNFQSRRPNTSFCFLDIRSPGLGDTAMYLCATSREYPSEQFFGPGTRLTVL.

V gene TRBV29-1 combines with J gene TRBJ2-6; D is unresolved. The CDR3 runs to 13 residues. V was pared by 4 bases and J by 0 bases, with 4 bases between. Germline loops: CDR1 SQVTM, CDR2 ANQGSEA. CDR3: CSVGPSGANVLTF. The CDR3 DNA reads TGCAGCGTTGGGCCCTCTGGGGCCAACGTCCTGACTTTC.

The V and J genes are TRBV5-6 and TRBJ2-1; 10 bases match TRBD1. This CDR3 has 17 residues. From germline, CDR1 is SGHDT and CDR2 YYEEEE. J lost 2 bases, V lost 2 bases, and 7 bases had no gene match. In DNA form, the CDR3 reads TGTGCCAGCAGCTTTGCTTCCGGGACAGGGGCCTACAATGAGCAGTTCTTC. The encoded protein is CASSFASGTGAYNEQFF.

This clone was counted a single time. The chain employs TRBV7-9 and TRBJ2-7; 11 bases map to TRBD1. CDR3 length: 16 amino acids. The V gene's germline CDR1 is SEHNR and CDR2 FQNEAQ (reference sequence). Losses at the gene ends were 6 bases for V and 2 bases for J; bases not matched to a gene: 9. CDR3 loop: CASSKPPGQGAYEQYF. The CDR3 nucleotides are TGTGCCAGCAGTAAACCCCCGGGACAGGGGGCCTACGAGCAGTACTTC.

The DNA for the CDR3 is TGTGCCAGCAGCTTTGGACGTGCCGATACGCAGTATTTT. Its translation is CASSFGRADTQYF. The chain combines TRBV7-8 with TRBJ2-3, with D uncertain. The CDR3 is made up of 13 amino acids. Germline loops: CDR1 SGHVS, CDR2 FQNEAQ. V was clipped by 3 bases and J by 6 bases, with 10 bases between them.

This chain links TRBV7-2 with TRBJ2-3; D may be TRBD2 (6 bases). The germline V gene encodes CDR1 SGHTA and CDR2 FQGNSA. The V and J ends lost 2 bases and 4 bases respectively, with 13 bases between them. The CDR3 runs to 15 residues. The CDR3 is CASSLTGESPDTQYF. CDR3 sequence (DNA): TGTGCCAGCAGCTTAACGGGGGAGTCCCCAGATACGCAGTATTTT.

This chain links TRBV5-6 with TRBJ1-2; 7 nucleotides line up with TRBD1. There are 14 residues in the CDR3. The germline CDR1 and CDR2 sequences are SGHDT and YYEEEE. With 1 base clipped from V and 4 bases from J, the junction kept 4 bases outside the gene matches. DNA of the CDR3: TGTGCCAGCAGCTTGTCAGGGGGACGCTATGGCTACACCTTC. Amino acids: CASSLSGGRYGYTF.

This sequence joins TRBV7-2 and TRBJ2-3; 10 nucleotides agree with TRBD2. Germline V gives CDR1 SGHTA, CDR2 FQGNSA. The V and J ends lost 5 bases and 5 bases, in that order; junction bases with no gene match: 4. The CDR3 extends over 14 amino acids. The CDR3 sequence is CASSPLAGIDTQYF. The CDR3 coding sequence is TGTGCCAGCAGCCCACTAGCGGGGATAGATACGCAGTATTTT.

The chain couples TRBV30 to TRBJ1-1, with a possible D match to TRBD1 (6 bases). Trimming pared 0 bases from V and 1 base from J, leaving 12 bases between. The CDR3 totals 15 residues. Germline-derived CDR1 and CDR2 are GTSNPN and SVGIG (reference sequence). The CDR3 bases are TGTGCCTGGAGTGTACCTGACAGGAGGAACACTGAAGCTTTCTTT. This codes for CAWSVPDRRNTEAFF.

The CDR3 nucleotides are TGCAGCGTTGGTAGTTTCCAAAACATTCAGTACTTC. The encoded protein is CSVGSFQNIQYF. The J gene is TRBJ2-4, the V gene TRBV29-1; D unclear. CDR1 is SQVTM and CDR2 is ANQGSEA in the germline V gene. V was shortened by 4 bases and J by 5 bases, with 9 bases between the two germline ends. The CDR3 consists of 12 residues.